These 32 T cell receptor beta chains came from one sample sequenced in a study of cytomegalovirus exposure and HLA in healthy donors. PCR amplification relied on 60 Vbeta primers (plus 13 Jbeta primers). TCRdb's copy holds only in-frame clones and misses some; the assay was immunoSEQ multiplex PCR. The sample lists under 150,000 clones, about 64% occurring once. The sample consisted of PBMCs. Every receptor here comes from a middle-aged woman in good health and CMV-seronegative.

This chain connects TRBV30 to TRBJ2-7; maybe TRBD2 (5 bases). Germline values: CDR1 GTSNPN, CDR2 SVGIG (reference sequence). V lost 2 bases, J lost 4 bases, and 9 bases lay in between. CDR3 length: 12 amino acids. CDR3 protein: CAWSPGIYEQYF. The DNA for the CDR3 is TGTGCCTGGAGTCCCGGGATTTACGAGCAGTACTTC. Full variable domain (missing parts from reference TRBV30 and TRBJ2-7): SQTIHQWPATLVQPVGSPLSLECTVEGTSNPNLYWYRQAAGRGLQLLFYSVGIGQISSEVPQNLSASRPQDRQFILSSKKLLLSDSGFYLCAWSPGIYEQYFGPGTRLTVT.

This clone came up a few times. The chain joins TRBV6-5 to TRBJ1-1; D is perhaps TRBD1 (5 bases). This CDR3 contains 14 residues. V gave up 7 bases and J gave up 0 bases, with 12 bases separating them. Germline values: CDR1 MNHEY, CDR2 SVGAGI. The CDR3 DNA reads TGTGCCAGCACTACGGGGGGGATGAACACTGAAGCTTTCTTT. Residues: CASTTGGMNTEAFF.

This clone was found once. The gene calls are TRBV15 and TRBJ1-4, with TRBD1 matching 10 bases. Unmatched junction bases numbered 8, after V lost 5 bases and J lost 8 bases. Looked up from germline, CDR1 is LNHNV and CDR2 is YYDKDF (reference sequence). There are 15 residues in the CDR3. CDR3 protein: CATSDPGTGDEKLFF. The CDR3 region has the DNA TGTGCCACCAGCGATCCCGGGACAGGGGACGAAAAACTGTTTTTT.

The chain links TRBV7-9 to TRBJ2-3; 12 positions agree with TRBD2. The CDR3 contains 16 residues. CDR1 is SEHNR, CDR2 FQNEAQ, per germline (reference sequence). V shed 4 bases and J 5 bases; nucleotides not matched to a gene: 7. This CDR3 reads CASSSLAGGFKDTQYF. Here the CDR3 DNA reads TGTGCCAGCAGCTCTCTAGCGGGGGGGTTCAAAGATACGCAGTATTTT. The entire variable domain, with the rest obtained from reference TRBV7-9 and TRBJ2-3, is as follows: DTGVSQNPRHKITKRGQNVTFRCDPISEHNRLYWYRQTLGQGPEFLTYFQNEAQLEKSRLLSDRFSAERPKGSFSTLEIQRTEQGDSAMYLCASSSLAGGFKDTQYFGPGTRLTVL.

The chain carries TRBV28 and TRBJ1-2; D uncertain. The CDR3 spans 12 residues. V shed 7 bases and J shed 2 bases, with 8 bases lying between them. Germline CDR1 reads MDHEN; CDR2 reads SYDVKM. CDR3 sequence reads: CASTGDNYGYTF. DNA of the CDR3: TGTGCCAGCACGGGAGACAACTATGGCTACACCTTC.

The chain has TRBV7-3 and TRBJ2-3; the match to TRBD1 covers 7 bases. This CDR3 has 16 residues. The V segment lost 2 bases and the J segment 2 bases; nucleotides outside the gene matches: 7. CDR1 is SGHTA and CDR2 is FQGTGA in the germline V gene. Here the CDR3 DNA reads TGTGCCAGCAGCTTAGGAACAGGGGCTACCACAGATACGCAGTATTTT. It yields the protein CASSLGTGATTDTQYF.

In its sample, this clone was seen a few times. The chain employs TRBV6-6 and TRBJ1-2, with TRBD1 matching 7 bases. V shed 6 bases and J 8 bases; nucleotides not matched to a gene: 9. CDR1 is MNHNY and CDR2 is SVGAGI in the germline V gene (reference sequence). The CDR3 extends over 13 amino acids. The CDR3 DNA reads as TGTGCCAGCAGCACGACAGGGTTGGGAGGCTACACCTTC. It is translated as CASSTTGLGGYTF.

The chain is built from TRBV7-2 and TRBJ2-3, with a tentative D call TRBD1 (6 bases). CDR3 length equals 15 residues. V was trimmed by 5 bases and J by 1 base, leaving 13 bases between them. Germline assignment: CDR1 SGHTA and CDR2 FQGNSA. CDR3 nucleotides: TGTGCCAGCAGCCTCACAGGGACCCGCACAGATACGCAGTATTTT. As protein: CASSLTGTRTDTQYF.

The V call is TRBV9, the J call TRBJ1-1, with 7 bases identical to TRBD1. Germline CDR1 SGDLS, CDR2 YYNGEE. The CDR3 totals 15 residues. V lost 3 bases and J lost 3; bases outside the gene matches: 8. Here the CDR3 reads CASSAGQVQDTEAFF. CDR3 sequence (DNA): TGTGCCAGCAGCGCTGGACAGGTTCAGGACACTGAAGCTTTCTTT.

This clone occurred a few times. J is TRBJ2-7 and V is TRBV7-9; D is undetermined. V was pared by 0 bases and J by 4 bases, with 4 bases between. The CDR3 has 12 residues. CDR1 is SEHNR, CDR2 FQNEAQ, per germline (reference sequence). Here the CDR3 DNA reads TGTGCCAGCAGCTTAGCACGGTACGAGCAGTACTTC. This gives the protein CASSLARYEQYF.

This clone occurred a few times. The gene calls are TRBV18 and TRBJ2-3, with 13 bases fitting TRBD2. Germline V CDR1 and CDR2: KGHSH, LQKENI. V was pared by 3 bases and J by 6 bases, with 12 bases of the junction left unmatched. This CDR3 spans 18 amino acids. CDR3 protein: CASSPGTGTSGVSDTQYF. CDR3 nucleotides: TGTGCCAGCTCACCGGGGACCGGGACTAGCGGGGTTTCGGATACGCAGTATTTT.

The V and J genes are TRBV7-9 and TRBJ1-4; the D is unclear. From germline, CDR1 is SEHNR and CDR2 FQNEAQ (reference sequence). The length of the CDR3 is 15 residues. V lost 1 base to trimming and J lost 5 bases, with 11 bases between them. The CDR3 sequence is CASSLGLAFNEKLFF. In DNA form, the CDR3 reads TGTGCCAGCAGCTTAGGCCTGGCCTTCAATGAAAAACTGTTTTTT.

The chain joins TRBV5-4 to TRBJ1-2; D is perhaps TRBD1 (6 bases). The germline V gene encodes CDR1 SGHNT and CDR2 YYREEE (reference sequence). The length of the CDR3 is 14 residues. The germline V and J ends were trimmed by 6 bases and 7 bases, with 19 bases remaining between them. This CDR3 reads CASTLQGTPGGYTF. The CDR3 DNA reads TGTGCCAGCACCTTACAGGGCACCCCTGGTGGCTACACCTTC.

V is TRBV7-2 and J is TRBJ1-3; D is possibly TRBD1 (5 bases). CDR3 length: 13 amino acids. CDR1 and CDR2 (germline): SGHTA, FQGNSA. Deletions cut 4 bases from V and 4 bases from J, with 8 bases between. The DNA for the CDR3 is TGTGCCAGCAGCTCTAACAGGGGAAACACCATATATTTT. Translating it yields CASSSNRGNTIYF.

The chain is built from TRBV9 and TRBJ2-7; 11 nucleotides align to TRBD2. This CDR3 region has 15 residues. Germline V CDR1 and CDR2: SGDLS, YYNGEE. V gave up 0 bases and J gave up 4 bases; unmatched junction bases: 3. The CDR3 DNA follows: TGTGCCAGCAGCGTAGATAGCGGGGGGGCTTACGAGCAGTACTTC. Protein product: CASSVDSGGAYEQYF.

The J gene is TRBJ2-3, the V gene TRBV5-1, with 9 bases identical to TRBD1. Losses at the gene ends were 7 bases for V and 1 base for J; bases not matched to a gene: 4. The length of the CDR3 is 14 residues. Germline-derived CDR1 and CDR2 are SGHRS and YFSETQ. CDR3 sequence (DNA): TGCGCCAGCGTTTGGACAGGGGGCACAGATACGCAGTATTTT. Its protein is CASVWTGGTDTQYF. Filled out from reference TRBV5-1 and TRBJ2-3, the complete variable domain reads KAGVTQTPRYLIKTRGQQVTLSCSPISGHRSVSWYQQTPGQGLQFLFEYFSETQRNKGNFPGRFSGRQFSNSRSEMNVSTLELGDSALYLCASVWTGGTDTQYFGPGTRLTVL.

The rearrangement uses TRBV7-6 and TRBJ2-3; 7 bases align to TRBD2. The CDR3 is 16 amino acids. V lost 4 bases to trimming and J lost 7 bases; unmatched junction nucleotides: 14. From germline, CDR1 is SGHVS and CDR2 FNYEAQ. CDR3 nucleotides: TGTGCCAGCAGCTCCCCCCCGGGGGGAGTTGGACATACGCAGTATTTT. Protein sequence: CASSSPPGGVGHTQYF.

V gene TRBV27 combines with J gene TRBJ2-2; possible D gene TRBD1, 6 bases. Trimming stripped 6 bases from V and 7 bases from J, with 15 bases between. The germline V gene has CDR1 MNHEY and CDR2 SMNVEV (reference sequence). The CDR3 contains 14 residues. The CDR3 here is CASRWGQVGGELFF. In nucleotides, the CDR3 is TGTGCCAGCAGGTGGGGGCAGGTGGGCGGGGAGCTGTTTTTT.

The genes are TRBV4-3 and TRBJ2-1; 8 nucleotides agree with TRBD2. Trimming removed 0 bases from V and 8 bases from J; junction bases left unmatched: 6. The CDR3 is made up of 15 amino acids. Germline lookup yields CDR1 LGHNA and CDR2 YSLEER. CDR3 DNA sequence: TGCGCCAGCAGCCAAGATACCGGGGGGGCCTATGAGCAGTTCTTC. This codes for CASSQDTGGAYEQFF.

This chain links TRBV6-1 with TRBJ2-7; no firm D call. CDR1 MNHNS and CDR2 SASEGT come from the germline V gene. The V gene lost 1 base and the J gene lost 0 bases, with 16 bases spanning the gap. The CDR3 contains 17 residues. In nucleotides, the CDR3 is TGTGCCAGCAGTGAAGTTGAGGCTCTGAGTTTCTCCTACGAGCAGTACTTC. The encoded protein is CASSEVEALSFSYEQYF.

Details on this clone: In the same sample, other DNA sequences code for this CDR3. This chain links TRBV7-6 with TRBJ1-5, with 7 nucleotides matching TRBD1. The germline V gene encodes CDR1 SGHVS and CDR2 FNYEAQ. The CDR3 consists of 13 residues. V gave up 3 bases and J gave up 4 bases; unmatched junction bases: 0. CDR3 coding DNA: TGTGCCAGCAGCTTGGGACAGAATCAGCCCCAGCATTTT. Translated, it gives CASSLGQNQPQHF.

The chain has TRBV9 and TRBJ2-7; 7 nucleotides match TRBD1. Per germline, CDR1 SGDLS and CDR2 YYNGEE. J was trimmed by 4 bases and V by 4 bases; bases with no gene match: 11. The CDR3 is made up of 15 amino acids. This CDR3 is CASSPSDRDSYEQYF. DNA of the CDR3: TGTGCCAGCAGCCCTAGTGACAGGGATAGTTACGAGCAGTACTTC.

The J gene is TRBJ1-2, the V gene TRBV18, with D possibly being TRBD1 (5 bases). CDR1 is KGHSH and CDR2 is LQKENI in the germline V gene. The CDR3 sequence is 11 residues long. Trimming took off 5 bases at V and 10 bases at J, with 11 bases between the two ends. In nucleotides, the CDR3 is TGTGCCAGCTCAAATACAGGAGCCTACACCTTC. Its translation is CASSNTGAYTF.

The CDR3 bases are TGTGCCAGCAGCCCCGACTTAGTCCGAAGCAATCAGCCCCAGCATTTT. Amino acids: CASSPDLVRSNQPQHF. V and J are TRBV7-8 and TRBJ1-5; unclear D gene. The CDR3 is 16 amino acids. CDR1 is SGHVS and CDR2 is FQNEAQ in the germline V gene. V lost 5 bases, J lost 1 base, and 15 bases lay in between.

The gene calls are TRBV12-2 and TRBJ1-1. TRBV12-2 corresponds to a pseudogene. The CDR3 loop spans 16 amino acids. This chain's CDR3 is CASRPRGYGVNTEAFF. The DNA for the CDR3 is TGTGCAAGTCGCCCCCGAGGGTATGGCGTGAACACTGAAGCTTTCTTT.

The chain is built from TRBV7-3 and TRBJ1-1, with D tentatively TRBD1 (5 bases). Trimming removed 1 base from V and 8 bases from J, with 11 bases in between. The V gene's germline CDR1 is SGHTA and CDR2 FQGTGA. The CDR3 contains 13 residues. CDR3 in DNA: TGTGCCAGCAGCTTAAGCCTAAGGACAGAAGCTTTCTTT. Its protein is CASSLSLRTEAFF.

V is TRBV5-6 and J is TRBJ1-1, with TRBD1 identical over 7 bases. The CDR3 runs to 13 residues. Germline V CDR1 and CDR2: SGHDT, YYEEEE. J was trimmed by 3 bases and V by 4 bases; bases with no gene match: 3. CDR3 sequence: CASSLTGDTEAFF. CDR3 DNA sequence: TGTGCCAGCAGCCTAACAGGGGACACTGAAGCTTTCTTT.

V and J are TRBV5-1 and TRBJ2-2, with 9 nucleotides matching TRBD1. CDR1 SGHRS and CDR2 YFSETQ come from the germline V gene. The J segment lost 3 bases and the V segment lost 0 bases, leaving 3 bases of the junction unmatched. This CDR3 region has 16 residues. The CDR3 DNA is TGCGCCAGCAGCTTGGCAGACAGGGGGTACACCGGGGAGCTGTTTTTT. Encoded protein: CASSLADRGYTGELFF.

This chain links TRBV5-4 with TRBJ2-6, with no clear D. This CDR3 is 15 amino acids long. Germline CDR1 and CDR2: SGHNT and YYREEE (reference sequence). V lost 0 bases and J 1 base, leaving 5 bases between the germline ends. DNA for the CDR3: TGTGCCAGCAGCTTGGACGGGTCTGGGGCCAACGTCCTGACTTTC. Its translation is CASSLDGSGANVLTF.

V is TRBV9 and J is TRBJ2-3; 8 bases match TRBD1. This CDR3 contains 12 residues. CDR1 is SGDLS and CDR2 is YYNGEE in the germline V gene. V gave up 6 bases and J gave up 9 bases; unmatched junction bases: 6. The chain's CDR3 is CASNLQGETQYF. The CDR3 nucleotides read TGTGCCAGCAACCTACAGGGGGAGACGCAGTATTTT.

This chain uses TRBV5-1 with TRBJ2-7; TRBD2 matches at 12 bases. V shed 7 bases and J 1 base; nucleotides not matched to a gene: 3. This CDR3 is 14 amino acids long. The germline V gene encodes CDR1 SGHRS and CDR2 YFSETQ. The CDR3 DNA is TGCGCCAGCGCCGGACTAGCGGGATCCTACGAGCAGTACTTC. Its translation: CASAGLAGSYEQYF.

CDR3 sequence (DNA): TGTGCCAGCAGTGACGGAGCGGGGGGGAGATACAATGAGCAGTTCTTC. Translated: CASSDGAGGRYNEQFF. The chain recombines TRBV2 with TRBJ2-1; 10 bases match TRBD2. Germline V CDR1 and CDR2: SNHLY, FYNNEI. The V gene end was trimmed by 3 bases and the J gene end by 4 bases; junction bases not matched to a gene: 6. This CDR3 has 16 amino acids.